This is a list of T cell receptor beta chains from one sample in a study of human T cells and chemical hapten exposure. TCRdb called the RACE reads again in MiXCR, with one record for every CDR3 protein. The sample records more than 300,000 distinct CDR3 sequences, more than 4.5% being singletons. This sample comprised whole blood, obtained in connection with sensitization to the hapten diphenylcyclopropenone (DPC). These TCRs come from a woman aged 45-59 years with alopecia areata. Some clones in this sample may be carry-over from other donors' samples. The CDR3 runs from the conserved cysteine through the conserved F or W. The D gene is left open where the match is weak. Clone size is given for some rows only: seen once, a few or many times, or a class if the clone is expanded.

j_call clone_size d_call v_call cdr3_nt cdr3_aa
TRBJ1-2 few NA TRBV3-1 TGTGCCAGCAGCCTTACGGGACATCCTAAGGAGGACACCTTC CASSLTGHPKEDTF
TRBJ2-1 many NA TRBV12-3/TRBV12-4 TGTGCCAGCGCCCCTTCAAGGGGGACCCTGGGAGAAAATGAGCAGTTCTTC CASAPSRGTLGENEQFF
TRBJ1-5 NA NA TRBV6-6 TGTGCCAGCAGTTACGAGTGGGGGCTTCAGCCCCAGCATTTT CASSYEWGLQPQHF
TRBJ1-6 few NA TRBV6-1 TGTGCCAGCAGTGAAGAAGGGTTCCGTAATTCACCCCTCCACTTT CASSEEGFRNSPLHF
TRBJ2-2 many TRBD2 TRBV4-1 TGCGCCAGCAGCCAAGCTAGCGGTAACACCGGGGAGCTGTTTTTT CASSQASGNTGELFF
TRBJ1-5 many NA TRBV6-5 TGTGCCAGCAGTTACGGTTCCCCAGGGACGATCAATCAGCCCCAGCATTTT CASSYGSPGTINQPQHF
TRBJ2-7 many NA TRBV28 TGTGCCAGCAGTTTCGGCTATAAGTACTACGAGCAGTACTTC CASSFGYKYYEQYF
TRBJ1-6 NA NA TRBV4-1 TGCGCCAGCAGCCAAGACCCCCAGGGCGTAGGCTCACCCCTCCACTTT CASSQDPQGVGSPLHF
TRBJ2-7 many NA TRBV20-1 TGCAGTGCTAAGGGGACAATGATGTCCTACGAGCAGTACTTC CSAKGTMMSYEQYF
TRBJ1-2 many NA TRBV2 TGTGCCAGCAGTGAGGGCAGGGCTAACTATGGCTACACCTTC CASSEGRANYGYTF
TRBJ1-2 NA NA TRBV6-5 TGTGCCAGCAGCCTCGCCCGGGACTCAGGACGAGGCTACACCTTC CASSLARDSGRGYTF
TRBJ2-3 few NA TRBV9 TGTGCCAGCAGCCACCACACCGAAGATACGCAGTATTTT CASSHHTEDTQYF
TRBJ1-2 NA NA TRBV12-3/TRBV12-4 TGTGCCAGCAGTTCGCTAGACGGGCCACACTATGGCTACACCTTC CASSSLDGPHYGYTF
TRBJ1-1 many TRBD1 TRBV7-6 TGTGCCAGCAGCTCCTCGGGGACAGGGTGGGCTTTCTTT CASSSSGTGWAFF
TRBJ2-3 many NA TRBV20-1 TGCAGTGTTCTTTCAGGGAGCACAGATACGCAGTATTTT CSVLSGSTDTQYF
TRBJ1-1 few NA TRBV12-3/TRBV12-4 TGTGCCACCCTGGGCGGGGGCAGGACTGAAGCTTTCTTT CATLGGGRTEAFF
TRBJ1-5 few NA TRBV6-5 TGTGCCAGCAGCCCCTCGCCGCGGGCAGGGCGGGGGCAGCCCCAGCATTTT CASSPSPRAGRGQPQHF
TRBJ2-7 many NA TRBV3-1 TGTGCCAGCAGCCGGGGCGACTCCTACGAGCAGTACTTC CASSRGDSYEQYF
TRBJ2-5 many NA TRBV7-7 TGTGCCAGCAGCCCTAAGCTGTACCAAGAGACCCAGTACTTC CASSPKLYQETQYF
TRBJ2-4 many NA TRBV6-1 TGTGCCAGCAGTGATGGACATTTGTTAGCCAAAAACATTCAGTACTTC CASSDGHLLAKNIQYF
TRBJ1-6 few NA TRBV5-1 TGCGCCAGCAGCCCTACCGGGACCGGGGATTCACCCCTCCACTTT CASSPTGTGDSPLHF
TRBJ2-2 many NA TRBV12-3/TRBV12-4 TGTGCCAGCAGTTCTCCGCAGGGGAACACCGGGGAGCTGTTTTTT CASSSPQGNTGELFF